The table lists the clone carrying this T cell receptor beta chain with a few counts. Its antigen is not identified. The data originate from a study of beta chain features in type 1 diabetes. Findings and caveats of the study: Patients' naive, central memory and Treg TCRB repertoires seemed closer to one another than those of healthy donors. PCR could preferentially amplify shorter templates, alike in patients and controls.

As every portion of the isolated RNA was reverse transcribed, the sequencing read expressed TCRB transcripts. Deep immunoSEQ sequencing covered naive, central memory and regulatory T cell samples. Generated by immunoSEQ multiplex PCR, the TCRdb table keeps only in-frame clones and is missing some. The table lists a few hundred thousand clones, around 16% of them singletons. Germline lookup yields CDR1 SNHLY and CDR2 FYNNEI. V was clipped by 0 bases and J by 3 bases, with 12 bases between them. The CDR3 runs 15 residues. The source material was naive CD4+ T cells from blood. This chain connects TRBV2 to TRBJ2-7, with TRBD1 as a possible D gene (6 bases). This clonotype originated in a woman aged 18-29 years in good health. The CDR3 DNA follows: TGTGCCAGCAGTGAAGCGTTGCAGGGGCTCTACGAGCAGTACTTC. It specifies CASSEALQGLYEQYF.